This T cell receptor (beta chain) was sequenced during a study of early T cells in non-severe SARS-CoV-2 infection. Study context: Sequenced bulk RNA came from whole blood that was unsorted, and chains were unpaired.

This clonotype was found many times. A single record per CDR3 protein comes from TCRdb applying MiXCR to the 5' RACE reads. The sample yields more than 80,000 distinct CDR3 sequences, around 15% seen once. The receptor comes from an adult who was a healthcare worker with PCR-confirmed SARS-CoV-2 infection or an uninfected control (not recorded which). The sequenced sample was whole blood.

The CDR3 DNA is TGTGCCAGCGGGAGCGCCCGACTAGCGGGAGAGGAAGGTGAGCAGTTCTTC. As protein: CASGSARLAGEEGEQFF. The J gene is TRBJ2-1, the V gene TRBV9; 12 nucleotides match TRBD2. In germline, CDR1 is SGDLS, CDR2 YYNGEE. The CDR3 is 17 residues long. V lost 7 bases, J lost 9 bases, and 17 bases stayed unmatched. The full variable domain, with the rest looked up from reference TRBV9 and TRBJ2-1, is DSGVTQTPKHLITATGQRVTLRCSPRSGDLSVYWYQQSLDQGLQFLIQYYNGEERAKGNILERFSAQQFPDLHSELNLSSLELGDSALYFCASGSARLAGEEGEQFFGPGTRLTVL.